The 6 T cell receptor beta chains given below trace back to one sample, sequenced in a study of blood T cell repertoires in COVID-19. Sequencing used immunoSEQ multiplex PCR; TCRdb keeps in-frame clones, though not all of them. The table shows fewer than 400,000 clones, with approximately 90% occurring only once. The sample consisted of PBMCs or T cells enriched from blood (not recorded which). The origin of the receptors is a woman in her forties or fifties who had recovered from COVID-19.

V and J are TRBV7-8 and TRBJ1-3; D not resolved. Trimming pared 7 bases from V and 6 bases from J, leaving 10 bases between. The CDR3 runs 12 residues. The germline V gene has CDR1 SGHVS and CDR2 FQNEAQ. The CDR3 loop reads CASTGAVNTIYF. The CDR3 bases are TGTGCCAGCACGGGAGCAGTAAACACCATATATTTT. The full variable domain, with the rest looked up from reference TRBV7-8 and TRBJ1-3, is GAGVSQSPRYKVAKRGQDVALRCDPISGHVSLFWYQQALGQGPEFLTYFQNEAQLDKSGLPSDRFFAERPEGSVSTLKIQRTQQEDSAVYLCASTGAVNTIYFGEGSWLTVV.

The chain uses TRBV5-1 and TRBJ1-1, with D possibly TRBD1 on 5 matching bases. CDR1 and CDR2 (germline): SGHRS, YFSETQ. This CDR3 is 15 amino acids long. The V end lost 4 bases, the J end lost 3 bases, and 16 bases lay between the germline ends. This CDR3 reads CASSLYKGGDTEAFF. CDR3 sequence (DNA): TGCGCCAGCAGCCTCTACAAGGGAGGGGACACTGAAGCTTTCTTT.

The chain carries TRBV4-1 and TRBJ1-6; a possible D gene is TRBD1 (6 bases). V was pared by 1 base and J by 7 bases, with 11 bases between. The CDR3 totals 15 residues. The germline V gene encodes CDR1 MGHRA and CDR2 YSYEKL. DNA for the CDR3: TGCGCCAGCAGCCAAGGTTTCCAGGGGAATTCACCCCTCCACTTT. This gives the protein CASSQGFQGNSPLHF.

The gene calls are TRBV7-9 and TRBJ1-1; 8 bases match TRBD1. V lost 6 bases to trimming and J lost 4 bases; unmatched junction nucleotides: 7. CDR1 is SEHNR, CDR2 FQNEAQ, per germline (reference sequence). This CDR3 is built from 14 residues. The CDR3 sequence: CASSSGQGITEAFF. The CDR3 nucleotides are TGTGCCAGCAGTTCCGGACAGGGTATCACTGAAGCTTTCTTT.

The chain employs TRBV18 and TRBJ1-2; D might be TRBD1 (5 bases). CDR3 length: 15 amino acids. Germline CDR1 reads KGHSH; CDR2 reads LQKENI. V was shortened by 5 bases and J by 8 bases, with 21 bases between the two germline ends. CDR3 sequence: CASSDQGGIRQGYTF. The CDR3 DNA reads as TGTGCCAGCTCAGACCAGGGAGGGATTCGGCAAGGCTACACCTTC.

This clone was observed a single time. The V and J genes are TRBV11-2 and TRBJ2-6; D is possibly TRBD1 (6 bases). The CDR3 contains 16 residues. V lost 0 bases and J lost 1, with 7 bases in between. CDR1 is SGHAT and CDR2 is FQNNGV in the germline V gene. CDR3 bases: TGTGCCAGCAGCTTAGAAAGGGGGTCTGGGGCCAACGTCCTGACTTTC. It encodes CASSLERGSGANVLTF.